This entry features one T cell receptor (beta chain) sequence. Its binding antigen is unknown. Nothing much larger sits one base from this clone, and base qualities are not available. These data originate in a study of T cells in Graves' hyperthyroidism and ophthalmopathy (dated by TCRdb to the late 2010s). For context, the study as a whole: Peripheral blood samples were taken at initial diagnosis, before any treatment was given. TCR V-J signatures able to tell the groups apart were searched for in a discovery cohort of some 97 patients, of whom 43 had Graves' ophthalmopathy and around 57 had stable Graves' hyperthyroidism. Prospective prediction of ophthalmopathy was tested in an independent validation cohort consisting of about 19 hyperthyroidism patients and approximately 16 patients who later progressed to ophthalmopathy. The approximately 100 discovery patients were divided at random into training and test sets in a 7:3 ratio. In about 6 Graves' hyperthyroidism patients, the study also compared T-cell repertoires from thyroid tissue with T-cell repertoires from blood. After blood sampling, hyperthyroidism patients were treated with methimazole at a starting dose of 30 mg daily, and ophthalmopathy patients were treated with high-dose intravenous methylprednisolone. The paper reports TCR Vbeta CDR3 sequencing of more than 120 peripheral blood samples: approximately 43 ophthalmopathy, under 80 hyperthyroidism and around 17 progressor patients. Points the paper makes about the study in general: In validation, the model predicted progression to ophthalmopathy a median of roughly 6.2 months before onset, with over 60% sensitivity and roughly 77% specificity. Most expanded thyroid clonotypes (frequency above 0.001) were also detected in blood, a finding suggesting that blood repertoires may reflect thyroid immune responses. Ophthalmopathy was separated from stable hyperthyroidism by a 13 V-J signature model, with roughly 88% sensitivity and 81% to 83% specificity obtained in cross-validation and 80%/75% obtained in testing. No statistical method was used to set the sample size in advance, and investigators knew the group allocation.

The CDR3 numbers 15 residues from cysteine through phenylalanine. Only CDR3 DNA is held: 45 bases, read in frame from base 1. From V the trimming removes 6 bases and from J it removes 6 bases, while the gene matches leave 10 bases of the junction unaccounted for. The CDR1 and CDR2 encoded by the germline V gene are MDHEN and SYDVKM. The TCR beta CDR3 regions were amplified from the RNA transcripts. For the first round of RT-PCR on the TCR CDR3, the HTBI primer set was used together with the Qiagen OneStep RT-PCR kit. Libraries were constructed in a second round of multiplex PCR, after which size selection and purification were carried out. Paired-end sequencing of the libraries was performed with 100 bp reads on an Illumina HiSeq2000. Per the authors' processing: Raw data were processed with SOAPnuke, discarding reads with adapters, uncalled bases, mean Phred below 15, or no exact constant-primer or identifier match. COPE v1.2.5 was used to merge high-quality paired reads, and clonotypes were defined as unique nucleotide sequences. MiTCR v1.1 was used to align the clonotypes against IMGT TRBV, TRBD and TRBJ reference segments. The analysis included only V-J combinations with a frequency above 0.0001, which together covered approximately 99% of the repertoires. The TCS score was defined as the ratio of F50 (clonal expansion) to E x V (chaos), calculated using BLOSUM62-based TCRdist between CDR3 peptides within each V-J. Welch's t-statistics and random forest reduced just over 500 V-J features to about 13, which were used in a naive Bayes classifier (R e1071). The public sequencing data were trimmed at Q25 with fastp and processed into clonotypes with MiXCR by TCRdb, which kept only in-frame beta chains. Rows with a matching CDR3 protein are joined into one entry that keeps the most common DNA and genes. These V and J calls originate from TCRdb's pipeline instead of the authors' own analysis. The sample contains 300,000 to 450,000 distinct CDR3 sequences, approximately 15% of them found a single time. The ten top clones hold around 10% of the sample.

A patient counted as having stable Graves' hyperthyroidism if no progression to ophthalmopathy occurred over 18 months of follow-up. The hyperthyroidism patients were between 18 and 65 years old and newly diagnosed, with a disease duration of less than 2 months. Any patient with an uncontrolled infection, another autoimmune disease, pregnancy or lactation was excluded. Diagnoses were based on clinical symptoms, serum thyroxine and TRAb, thyroid ultrasound and orbital computed tomography. Ficoll-Paque density gradient centrifugation was used to isolate PBMCs from 9.5 to 10 ml of fresh peripheral blood. Total RNA was extracted with Trizol reagent, and quality was checked on an Agilent 2100 Bioanalyzer.

The rearrangement joined TRBV28 to TRBJ2-1; 8 central nucleotides agree with TRBD2. The sequenced sample was blood. The TCR originated in an older woman with Graves' hyperthyroidism. This receptor has the CDR3 CASRSAGEARNEQFF. The base sequence is TGTGCCAGCAGATCAGCGGGAGAGGCTCGCAATGAGCAGTTCTTC.